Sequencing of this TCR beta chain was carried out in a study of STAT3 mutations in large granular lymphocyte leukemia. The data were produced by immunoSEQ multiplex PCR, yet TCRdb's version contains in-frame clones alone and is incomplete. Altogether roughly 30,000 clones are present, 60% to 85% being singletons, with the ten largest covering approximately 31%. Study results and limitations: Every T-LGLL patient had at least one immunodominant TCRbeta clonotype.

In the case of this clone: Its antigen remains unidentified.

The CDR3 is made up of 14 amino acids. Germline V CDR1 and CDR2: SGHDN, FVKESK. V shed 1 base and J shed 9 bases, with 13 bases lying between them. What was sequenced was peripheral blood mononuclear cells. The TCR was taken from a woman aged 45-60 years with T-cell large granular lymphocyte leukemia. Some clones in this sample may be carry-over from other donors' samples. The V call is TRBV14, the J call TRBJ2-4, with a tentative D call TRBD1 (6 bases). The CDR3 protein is CASSQGGRVAIQYF. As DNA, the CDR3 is TGTGCCAGCAGCCAAGGGGGGCGAGTGGCCATTCAGTACTTC.